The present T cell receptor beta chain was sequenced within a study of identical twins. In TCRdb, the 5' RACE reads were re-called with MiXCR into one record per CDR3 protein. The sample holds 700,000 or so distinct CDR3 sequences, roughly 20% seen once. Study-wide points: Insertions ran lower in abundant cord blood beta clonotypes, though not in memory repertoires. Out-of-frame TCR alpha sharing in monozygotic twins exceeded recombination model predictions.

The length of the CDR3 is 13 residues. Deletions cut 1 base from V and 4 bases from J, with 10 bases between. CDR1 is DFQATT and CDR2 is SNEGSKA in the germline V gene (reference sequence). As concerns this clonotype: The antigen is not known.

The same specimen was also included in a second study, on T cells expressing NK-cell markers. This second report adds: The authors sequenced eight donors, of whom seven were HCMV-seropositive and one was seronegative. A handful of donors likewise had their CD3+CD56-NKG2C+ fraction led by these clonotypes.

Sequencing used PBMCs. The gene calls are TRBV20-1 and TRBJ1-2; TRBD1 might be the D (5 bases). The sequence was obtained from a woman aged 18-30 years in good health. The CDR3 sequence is CSARVPGTYGYTF. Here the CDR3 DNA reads TGCAGTGCTAGAGTACCAGGGACCTATGGCTACACCTTC.